This T cell receptor beta chain was found in a study of CD8 T cells in ankylosing spondylitis. This clonotype showed up many times. Via MiXCR, TCRdb re-called the 5' RACE reads, giving one row per CDR3 protein. The repertoire holds about 320,000 distinct CDR3 sequences, with roughly 12% as singletons. What was sequenced was blood, either unsorted or a sorted T cell fraction (not recorded which). This clonotype was obtained from a female donor with ankylosing spondylitis or in good health (not recorded which).

The CDR3 here is CASSLEVAGNSPLHF. CDR3 nucleotides: TGCGCCAGCAGCTTGGAGGTGGCGGGTAATTCACCCCTCCACTTT. This rearrangement joins TRBV5-1 to TRBJ1-6; no reliable D call. CDR3 length: 15 residues. V was trimmed by 0 bases and J by 6 bases, leaving 10 bases between them. Germline V gives CDR1 SGHRS, CDR2 YFSETQ. Looking up the rest from reference TRBV5-1 and TRBJ1-6 gives the full variable domain: KAGVTQTPRYLIKTRGQQVTLSCSPISGHRSVSWYQQTPGQGLQFLFEYFSETQRNKGNFPGRFSGRQFSNSRSEMNVSTLELGDSALYLCASSLEVAGNSPLHFGNGTRLTVT.